This T cell receptor (beta chain) derives from a study of T-cell reconstitution after alpha-beta-depleted transplantation in children. V gave up 3 bases and J gave up 6 bases; unmatched junction bases: 3. The CDR3 sequence is 12 residues long. Germline V gives CDR1 DFQATT, CDR2 SNEGSKA (reference sequence). General observations from the study: About two months after transplant, alpha-beta T cells reportedly came from several hundred expanded graft clones. Surviving recipient T cells and thymic progenitors produced the high day-60 TCRbeta diversity seen in some patients.

This clonotype appeared a few times. Its specificity is unknown. The TCRbeta library incorporated unique molecular identifiers. TCRdb re-analysed the PCR reads in MiXCR, keeping a single row per CDR3 protein. There are about 610,000 distinct CDR3 sequences in the sample; over 20% occur only once, and under 45% lies in the top ten. This TCR was sampled from a boy in the first two years of life with Wiskott-Aldrich syndrome, due to receive a stem cell transplant. This rearrangement joins TRBV20-1 to TRBJ2-7; 9 positions agree with TRBD2. This material consisted of PBMCs, taken before TCRalphabeta/CD19-depleted stem cell transplant. This CDR3 is CSASRSGGEQYF. The CDR3 DNA sequence: TGCAGTGCTAGTCGTAGCGGGGGCGAGCAGTACTTC.